These 21 T cell receptor beta chains came from one sample sequenced in a study of beta chain features in type 1 diabetes. Sequenced material consisted of expressed TCRB transcripts (all of the isolated RNA was reverse transcribed). TCRdb's table, derived via immunoSEQ multiplex PCR, lists solely in-frame clones and lacks some. The sample has roughly 380,000 clones; roughly a fifth are singletons. The sample comprised naive CD4+ T cells from blood. All receptors derive from a young woman in good health.

V gene TRBV18 combines with J gene TRBJ2-1, with unresolved D. Trimming left V 3 bases short and J 12 bases short, with 12 bases between. Per germline, CDR1 KGHSH and CDR2 LQKENI. This CDR3 has 12 residues. The CDR3 nucleotides are TGTGCCAGCTCACCCTTCGAGGATGGGCAGTTCTTC. Translated: CASSPFEDGQFF.

The sample holds a few counts of this clone. The rearrangement joins TRBV11-1 to TRBJ2-1; weak D call: TRBD1 (6 bases). V was clipped by 6 bases and J by 8 bases, with 11 bases between them. The CDR3 runs to 12 residues. Germline V gene sequence: CDR1 SGHAT, CDR2 FQDESV (reference sequence). The CDR3 sequence is CASSLQGYEQFF. CDR3 sequence (DNA): TGTGCCAGCAGTCTACAGGGATATGAGCAGTTCTTC. The whole variable domain, remainder taken from reference TRBV11-1 and TRBJ2-1, is EAEVAQSPRYKITEKSQAVAFWCDPISGHATLYWYRQILGQGPELLVQFQDESVVDDSQLPKDRFSAERLKGVDSTLKIQPAELGDSAMYLCASSLQGYEQFFGPGTRLTVL.

V and J are TRBV30 and TRBJ2-1; 10 bases fit TRBD2. V was pared by 4 bases and J by 10 bases, with 10 bases of the junction left unmatched. The germline gives CDR1 GTSNPN, CDR2 SVGIG (reference sequence). This CDR3 comprises 14 residues. The CDR3 spells CAWTSGGPFWEQFF. The CDR3 nucleotides read TGTGCCTGGACTAGCGGGGGCCCCTTTTGGGAGCAGTTCTTC.

The chain employs TRBV30 and TRBJ1-5; 7 positions match TRBD1. Unmatched junction bases numbered 6, after V lost 3 bases and J lost 4 bases. The CDR3 loop spans 14 amino acids. Germline assignment: CDR1 GTSNPN and CDR2 SVGIG (reference sequence). The CDR3: CAWRVGGPNQPQHF. DNA of the CDR3: TGTGCCTGGAGGGTAGGGGGCCCGAATCAGCCCCAGCATTTT.

This chain connects TRBV15 to TRBJ1-2; D is perhaps TRBD1 (6 bases). V lost 0 bases to trimming and J lost 6 bases, with 11 bases between them. Germline lookup yields CDR1 LNHNV and CDR2 YYDKDF (reference sequence). The CDR3 consists of 14 residues. The DNA for the CDR3 is TGTGCCACCAGCAGAGATATAGGGGGGGATGGCTACACCTTC. It encodes CATSRDIGGDGYTF. Combining the CDR3 with reference TRBV15 and TRBJ1-2 gives the whole variable domain DAMVIQNPRYQVTQFGKPVTLSCSQTLNHNVMYWYQQKSSQAPKLLFHYYDKDFNNEADTPDNFQSRRPNTSFCFLDIRSPGLGDTAMYLCATSRDIGGDGYTFGSGTRLTVV.

Only a few counts were recorded for this clone. The chain links TRBV7-9 to TRBJ2-7; D not resolved. The germline V gene has CDR1 SEHNR and CDR2 FQNEAQ (reference sequence). The CDR3 is 12 amino acids. Trimming took off 5 bases at V and 7 bases at J, with 12 bases between the two ends. CDR3 sequence: CASSLPPGEQYF. Here the CDR3 DNA reads TGTGCCAGCAGCCTCCCGCCCGGGGAGCAGTACTTC.

The gene calls are TRBV30 and TRBJ1-2, with TRBD1 as a possible D gene (6 bases). CDR1 GTSNPN and CDR2 SVGIG come from the germline V gene (reference sequence). This CDR3 contains 13 residues. Trimming stripped 2 bases from V and 7 bases from J, with 14 bases between. The CDR3 coding sequence is TGTGCCTGGAGTCCTTTAGGGACACTTGGCTACACCTTC. It specifies CAWSPLGTLGYTF.

The genes are TRBV7-3 and TRBJ1-1; D is undetermined. This CDR3 is built from 13 residues. V was cut by 5 bases and J by 1 base, with 8 bases left in between. Germline CDR1 SGHTA, CDR2 FQGTGA. The CDR3 DNA is TGTGCCAGCAGCCGGCAGGAGAACACTGAAGCTTTCTTT. Protein sequence: CASSRQENTEAFF.

This clone has a handful of counts. V gene TRBV9 combines with J gene TRBJ2-3; the match to TRBD2 covers 7 bases. The length of the CDR3 is 16 residues. In germline, CDR1 is SGDLS, CDR2 YYNGEE. V gave up 0 bases and J gave up 7 bases; unmatched junction bases: 11. The CDR3 spells CASSVGGMSGIYTQYF. The CDR3 nucleotides read TGTGCCAGCAGCGTAGGAGGGATGAGCGGGATCTATACGCAGTATTTT.

The genes are TRBV2 and TRBJ2-5; 7 nucleotides align to TRBD1. There are 13 residues in the CDR3. Germline CDR1 is SNHLY and CDR2 is FYNNEI. The J segment lost 5 bases and the V segment lost 6 bases, leaving 6 bases of the junction unmatched. CDR3 residues: CASRIGGAETQYF. In DNA form, the CDR3 reads TGTGCCAGCAGGATAGGGGGCGCGGAGACCCAGTACTTC.

This clone showed up just a few times. V is TRBV5-8 and J is TRBJ2-1; D is possibly TRBD2 (6 bases). Germline CDR1 is SGHTS and CDR2 is YDEGEE. The V end lost 2 bases, the J end lost 9 bases, and 18 bases lay between the germline ends. The CDR3 has 15 residues. DNA for the CDR3: TGTGCCAGCAGCTTAGACGGGAGCGGTCTCGCTGAGCAGTTCTTC. Its protein is CASSLDGSGLAEQFF.

This clone was observed a few times. The chain joins TRBV6-1 to TRBJ2-5; no firm D call. This CDR3 is 14 amino acids long. Trimming cost V 2 bases and J 3 bases, with 10 bases left between them. From germline, CDR1 is MNHNS and CDR2 SASEGT. The DNA of the CDR3 is TGTGCCAGCAGTGAAACTTGGGCTGAAGAGACCCAGTACTTC. This encodes CASSETWAEETQYF.

The V and J genes are TRBV6-1 and TRBJ2-5, with D possibly matching TRBD2 (5 bases). V lost 7 bases to trimming and J lost 4 bases, with 19 bases between them. In germline, CDR1 is MNHNS, CDR2 SASEGT. The CDR3 runs 15 residues. CDR3 amino acids: CASILGPPGRETQYF. CDR3 nucleotide sequence: TGTGCCAGCATACTAGGGCCACCTGGGCGAGAGACCCAGTACTTC.

This clone has more than one count but fewer than ten. This sequence joins TRBV20-1 and TRBJ1-1; D is unclear. The V end lost 2 bases, the J end lost 11 bases, and 12 bases lay between the germline ends. CDR1 and CDR2 (germline): DFQATT, SNEGSKA (reference sequence). This CDR3 region has 11 residues. CDR3 sequence reads: CSARLEGIAFF. The CDR3 bases are TGCAGTGCTAGACTAGAGGGAATCGCTTTCTTT.

V usage is TRBV5-4 and J usage is TRBJ2-1; TRBD1 matches 9 bases. This CDR3 is 15 amino acids long. Looked up from germline, CDR1 is SGHNT and CDR2 is YYREEE (reference sequence). With 4 bases clipped from V and 6 bases from J, the junction kept 8 bases outside the gene matches. CDR3 residues: CASSLGQGMSNEQFF. CDR3 DNA: TGTGCCAGCAGCCTGGGACAGGGTATGAGCAATGAGCAGTTCTTC.

This chain's CDR3 is CASSLEGNRGNEQFF. In DNA form, the CDR3 reads TGCGCCAGCAGCTTGGAGGGCAACAGGGGTAATGAGCAGTTCTTC. The chain employs TRBV5-1 and TRBJ2-1, with 7 nucleotides matching TRBD1. Trimming removed 0 bases from V and 7 bases from J; junction bases left unmatched: 7. The germline V gene encodes CDR1 SGHRS and CDR2 YFSETQ. The CDR3 length is 15 residues.

A few counts support this clone. The CDR3 sequence is CACHPGAFF. The CDR3 nucleotides read TGTGCCTGCCACCCGGGAGCTTTCTTT. The genes are TRBV30 and TRBJ1-1; no definite D call. Germline values: CDR1 GTSNPN, CDR2 SVGIG (reference sequence). V lost 6 bases, J lost 10 bases, and 9 bases lay in between. This CDR3 region has 9 residues.

CDR3 residues: CASSDPRGGNSPQHF. The CDR3 nucleotides are TGTGCCAGCAGTGACCCGAGGGGGGGGAATTCGCCCCAGCATTTT. The rearrangement links TRBV25-1 to TRBJ1-5; maybe TRBD1 (6 bases). Germline values: CDR1 MGHDK, CDR2 SYGVNS. The CDR3 length is 15 residues. V was cut by 3 bases and J by 9 bases, with 18 bases left in between. The full variable domain, completed using reference TRBV25-1 and TRBJ1-5, is EADIYQTPRYLVIGTGKKITLECSQTMGHDKMYWYQQDPGMELHLIHYSYGVNSTEKGDLSSESTVSRIRTEHFPLTLESARPSHTSQYLCASSDPRGGNSPQHFGDGTRLSIL.

This chain uses TRBV5-4 with TRBJ1-1, with D unclear. The germline CDR1 and CDR2 sequences are SGHNT and YYREEE (reference sequence). There are 12 residues in the CDR3. The germline V and J ends were trimmed by 0 bases and 11 bases, with 11 bases remaining between them. The CDR3 region has the DNA TGTGCCAGCAGCTTGGATAGAGCTAGGGCTTTCTTT. It is translated as CASSLDRARAFF.

This clone has only a few counts. The genes are TRBV4-2 and TRBJ2-2; TRBD2 aligns across 8 bases. Germline values: CDR1 LGHNA, CDR2 YNFKEQ. After removal of 1 base from V and 4 bases from J, the junction contained 8 bases not matched to a gene. This CDR3 has 17 residues. CDR3 bases: TGTGCCAGCAGCCAAGTTAGGCGGGAGGATGGCACCGGGGAGCTGTTTTTT. Amino acids: CASSQVRREDGTGELFF.

The table lists this clone with a few counts. The chain combines TRBV29-1 with TRBJ2-3, with TRBD2 identical over 8 bases. The CDR3 contains 13 residues. CDR1 SQVTM and CDR2 ANQGSEA come from the germline V gene. Trimming at V came to 5 bases and at J to 2 bases, leaving 3 bases not matched to a gene. CDR3 protein: CSVSSGSTDTQYF. In nucleotides, the CDR3 is TGCAGCGTTTCTAGCGGGTCCACAGATACGCAGTATTTT.